The 16 T cell receptor beta chains listed next were all sequenced from one sample in a study of T cells of healthy individuals (dated by TCRdb to the late 2010s). Library method: 5' RACE. The sequencer was an Illumina MiSeq. The raw public data were reprocessed by TCRdb itself: fastp quality trimming at Q25, MiXCR clonotype calling, in-frame beta chains only. Each entry merges the rows of one CDR3 protein and shows their most common DNA and genes. The sample table shows 95,000 to 100,000 distinct CDR3 sequences, and 17% are seen once. The top ten clonotypes cover 6.2% of the sample. These receptors came from a human donor in good health.

The V gene is TRBV15, the J gene TRBJ2-7; unclear D gene. Looked up from germline, CDR1 is LNHNV and CDR2 is YYDKDF (reference sequence). This CDR3 comprises 15 residues. Deletions cut 0 bases from V and 3 bases from J, with 12 bases between. CDR3 nucleotides: TGTGCCACCAGCAGAGATTCCCGAAGGGACTACGAGCAGTACTTC. Protein product: CATSRDSRRDYEQYF.

This clonotype was seen repeatedly, ten times or more. The rearrangement uses TRBV11-3 and TRBJ2-7, with 8 bases fitting TRBD1. In germline, CDR1 is SGHNT, CDR2 YENEEA. The V gene end was trimmed by 5 bases and the J gene end by 3 bases; junction bases not matched to a gene: 9. CDR3 length: 15 residues. The CDR3 loop is CASSRGQGEIYEQYF. CDR3 sequence (DNA): TGTGCCAGCAGCCGTGGACAGGGAGAGATCTACGAGCAGTACTTC.

The chain is built from TRBV29-1 and TRBJ2-1; 7 positions agree with TRBD1. With 3 bases clipped from V and 6 bases from J, the junction kept 8 bases outside the gene matches. CDR1 is SQVTM and CDR2 is ANQGSEA in the germline V gene. The CDR3 runs to 14 residues. The CDR3 reads CSVDYRGRSNEQFF. In nucleotides, the CDR3 is TGCAGCGTTGATTACAGGGGAAGAAGCAATGAGCAGTTCTTC.

This clonotype was seen ten or more times. V and J are TRBV4-3 and TRBJ2-1; the D gene is possibly TRBD1 (5 bases). Germline CDR1 and CDR2: LGHNA and YSLEER. Trimming removed 0 bases from V and 7 bases from J, with 13 bases in between. The CDR3 loop spans 15 amino acids. CDR3 in amino acids: CASSQDGVRQNEQFF. CDR3 nucleotides: TGCGCCAGCAGCCAAGATGGGGTGCGACAGAATGAGCAGTTCTTC.

The rearrangement uses TRBV6-2 or TRBV6-3 and TRBJ1-2; D might be TRBD1 (6 bases). Germline V gene lookup returns CDR1 MNHEY and CDR2 SVGEGT. CDR3 size: 15 residues. Trimming removed 6 bases from V and 3 bases from J, with 17 bases in between. The CDR3 reads CASSSHRDLYYGYTF. The CDR3 DNA reads as TGTGCCAGCAGCTCCCACAGGGATCTTTACTATGGCTACACCTTC.

This clonotype has only a few counts. This chain joins TRBV20-1 and TRBJ2-7; maybe TRBD1 (5 bases). Germline CDR1 is DFQATT and CDR2 is SNEGSKA (reference sequence). This CDR3 region has 13 residues. Trimming stripped 1 base from V and 4 bases from J, with 11 bases between. CDR3 sequence (DNA): TGCAGTGCTAGAGCCCCAGGGTTGTACGAGCAGTACTTC. The encoded protein is CSARAPGLYEQYF.

This clonotype was detected a few times. V usage is TRBV4-3 and J usage is TRBJ2-1; 7 nucleotides line up with TRBD2. V shed 1 base and J 7 bases; nucleotides not matched to a gene: 13. The germline gives CDR1 LGHNA, CDR2 YSLEER. The CDR3 has 17 residues. CDR3 nucleotide sequence: TGCGCCAGCAGCCAAGGCTCCGCAGGGAGGGGTATGAATGAGCAGTTCTTC. This translates into CASSQGSAGRGMNEQFF.

On this clonotype: This may arise from a read error, as a much more abundant clone is one base away. The chain recombines TRBV29-1 with TRBJ2-5; TRBD2 is a possible D gene (6 bases). The CDR3 covers 14 residues. V lost 4 bases to trimming and J lost 2 bases, with 14 bases between them. Germline values: CDR1 SQVTM, CDR2 ANQGSEA. In DNA, the CDR3 is TGCAGCGTTGCGAGGGACGGAGGGCAAGAGACCCAGTACTTC. It yields the protein CSVARDGGQETQYF.

The V call is TRBV12-5, the J call TRBJ2-1; D is perhaps TRBD1 (6 bases). The germline V and J ends were trimmed by 6 bases and 0 bases, with 21 bases remaining between them. The CDR3 loop spans 18 amino acids. The germline CDR1 and CDR2 sequences are LGHNT and FRNRAP. CDR3 nucleotides: TGTGCTAGTGGCCGACTTGGACAGAACGACGACTCCTACAATGAGCAGTTCTTC. It codes for CASGRLGQNDDSYNEQFF.

This clonotype turned up a few times. The chain combines TRBV4-1 with TRBJ1-5; unclear D gene. This CDR3 region has 15 residues. Looked up from germline, CDR1 is MGHRA and CDR2 is YSYEKL. Trimming took 3 bases from V and 0 from J, leaving 9 bases between them. The CDR3 loop reads CASSQEQYSNQPQHF. In DNA form, the CDR3 reads TGCGCCAGCAGCCAGGAACAGTATAGCAATCAGCCCCAGCATTTT.

The chain carries TRBV25-1 and TRBJ2-1, with TRBD2 identical over 10 bases. The CDR3 totals 15 residues. V gave up 5 bases and J gave up 9 bases; unmatched junction bases: 10. Per the germline V gene, CDR1 is MGHDK and CDR2 is SYGVNS. The CDR3 loop is CASSSWGLAGVEQFF. CDR3 nucleotides: TGTGCCAGCAGTTCGTGGGGGCTAGCGGGAGTTGAGCAGTTCTTC.

This clonotype was seen a handful of times. This chain uses TRBV20-1 with TRBJ1-1, with a weak D call TRBD1 (5 bases). Trimming shortened V by 5 bases and J by 4 bases, and 11 bases separated the two germline ends. This CDR3 is 12 amino acids long. Germline lookup yields CDR1 DFQATT and CDR2 SNEGSKA (reference sequence). CDR3: CSADGGSTEAFF. CDR3 sequence (DNA): TGCAGTGCTGATGGGGGGTCCACTGAAGCTTTCTTT.

The V and J genes are TRBV2 and TRBJ2-7; tentative D call: TRBD2 (7 bases). The CDR3 runs 14 residues. V was pared by 8 bases and J by 4 bases, with 18 bases between. Germline CDR1 SNHLY, CDR2 FYNNEI. This CDR3 is CASQPPGGLYEQYF. CDR3 bases: TGTGCCAGCCAACCACCCGGGGGGCTGTACGAGCAGTACTTC.

The J gene is TRBJ2-7, the V gene TRBV12-3 or TRBV12-4; D is unclear. Trimming left V 6 bases short and J 2 bases short, with 8 bases between. The CDR3 is 12 residues long. In DNA, the CDR3 is TGTGCCAGCAGCGATAAACCCTACGAGCAGTACTTC. Protein: CASSDKPYEQYF.

The CDR3 sequence: CASSFYRKEKLFF. The CDR3 DNA reads TGTGCCAGCAGCTTCTACAGGAAGGAAAAACTGTTTTTT. This chain links TRBV7-2 with TRBJ1-4; the D gene is possibly TRBD1 (5 bases). Trimming shortened V by 3 bases and J by 8 bases, and 10 bases separated the two germline ends. The germline V gene encodes CDR1 SGHTA and CDR2 FQGNSA. This CDR3 comprises 13 residues.

The rearrangement joins TRBV29-1 to TRBJ2-7, with D maybe TRBD1 (6 bases). The CDR3 has 14 amino acids. Deletions cut 4 bases from V and 2 bases from J, with 15 bases between. Germline V gene lookup returns CDR1 SQVTM and CDR2 ANQGSEA. The DNA for the CDR3 is TGCAGCGTTGGGGTCAGGGGTAAAACCTACGAGCAGTACTTC. Amino acid sequence: CSVGVRGKTYEQYF.